These 16 T cell receptor beta chains came from one sample sequenced in a study of cytomegalovirus exposure and HLA in healthy donors. Primers: 60 Vbeta forward and 13 Jbeta reverse. Sequencing used immunoSEQ multiplex PCR; TCRdb keeps in-frame clones, though not all of them. The table records approximately 130,000 clones, roughly 9% of them present only once. Sample: PBMCs. These receptor sequences come from a middle-aged woman in good health and CMV-seropositive.

Details on this clone: Its ends do not fully match the called genes, so a read error is possible. This sample includes further DNA sequences coding for the same CDR3. V and J are TRBV5-1 and TRBJ1-1; D is unclear. From germline, CDR1 is SGHRS and CDR2 YFSETQ. The length of the CDR3 is 13 residues. The CDR3 nucleotides are TGCGCCAGCAGCCGATCCTTCGAGGAATCCGTTCTCTTT. Protein sequence: CASSRSFEESVLF.

V gene TRBV5-6 combines with J gene TRBJ2-5; tentative D call: TRBD1 (5 bases). V was trimmed by 1 base and J by 2 bases, leaving 9 bases between them. The germline CDR1 and CDR2 sequences are SGHDT and YYEEEE. The CDR3 contains 14 residues. Here the CDR3 reads CASSLLGVQETQYF. CDR3 in DNA: TGTGCCAGCAGCTTGCTAGGGGTTCAAGAGACCCAGTACTTC. Full variable domain (outside the CDR3, taken from reference TRBV5-6 and TRBJ2-5): DAGVTQSPTHLIKTRGQQVTLRCSPKSGHDTVSWYQQALGQGPQFIFQYYEEEERQRGNFPDRFSGHQFPNYSSELNVNALLLGDSALYLCASSLLGVQETQYFGPGTRLLVL.

This clone has more than one count but fewer than ten. The chain uses TRBV7-8 and TRBJ1-5; 7 bases line up with TRBD1. Germline values: CDR1 SGHVS, CDR2 FQNEAQ. Trimming at V came to 5 bases and at J to 0 bases, leaving 10 bases not matched to a gene. This CDR3 region has 17 residues. This CDR3 reads CASSVYGQAYSNQPQHF. CDR3 coding DNA: TGTGCCAGCAGCGTGTACGGACAGGCCTATAGCAATCAGCCCCAGCATTTT.

This clone came up a few times. The chain joins TRBV19 to TRBJ1-6, with D maybe TRBD1 (5 bases). Trimming removed 0 bases from V and 10 bases from J, with 10 bases in between. In germline, CDR1 is LNHDA, CDR2 SQIVND (reference sequence). This CDR3 region has 14 residues. CDR3 region: CASSIERGRSPLHF. CDR3 DNA sequence: TGTGCCAGTAGTATAGAGCGGGGGAGATCACCCCTCCACTTT.

V is TRBV27 and J is TRBJ2-3; D is possibly TRBD2 (6 bases). The CDR3 contains 16 residues. Trimming pared 2 bases from V and 3 bases from J, leaving 15 bases between. The germline CDR1 and CDR2 sequences are MNHEY and SMNVEV (reference sequence). CDR3 protein: CASSLNGGARTDTQYF. The CDR3 DNA sequence: TGTGCCAGCAGTTTAAATGGCGGGGCGAGGACAGATACGCAGTATTTT.

This clone was recorded a few times. The rearrangement uses TRBV6-4 and TRBJ1-4; TRBD1 might be the D (5 bases). The length of the CDR3 is 13 residues. With 9 bases removed from V and 7 bases from J, the gap between germline ends came to 15 bases. The germline V gene has CDR1 MRHNA and CDR2 SNTAGT. CDR3 sequence: CARKKGAVEKLFF. Here the CDR3 DNA reads TGTGCCAGAAAAAAAGGGGCGGTTGAAAAACTGTTTTTT.

This clone has a count of ten or more. This sequence joins TRBV6-1 and TRBJ1-1; maybe TRBD1 (6 bases). Germline loops: CDR1 MNHNS, CDR2 SASEGT. The CDR3 has 13 amino acids. V shed 8 bases and J shed 3 bases, with 13 bases lying between them. The CDR3 loop reads CASDLQGDTEAFF. CDR3 DNA: TGTGCCAGCGACCTACAGGGCGACACTGAAGCTTTCTTT.

This clone was detected only a few times. The V gene is TRBV5-4, the J gene TRBJ1-1; D may be TRBD1 (6 bases). Germline V gives CDR1 SGHNT, CDR2 YYREEE (reference sequence). The length of the CDR3 is 13 residues. Trimming removed 4 bases from V and 4 bases from J, with 11 bases in between. The CDR3 sequence is CASSPRGGTEAFF. CDR3 sequence (DNA): TGTGCCAGCAGCCCAAGGGGGGGCACTGAAGCTTTCTTT.

The V gene is TRBV11-3, the J gene TRBJ2-3; D not certain. V lost 3 bases to trimming and J lost 3 bases, with 10 bases between them. There are 14 residues in the CDR3. The germline V gene has CDR1 SGHNT and CDR2 YENEEA. CDR3 nucleotides: TGTGCCAGCAGCTTGGAACCCGGGACAGATACGCAGTATTTT. Protein sequence: CASSLEPGTDTQYF.

This clone has a handful of counts. The chain employs TRBV7-6 and TRBJ2-1, with D perhaps matching TRBD2 (5 bases). There are 15 residues in the CDR3. V was shortened by 3 bases and J by 7 bases, with 16 bases between the two germline ends. Germline V gene lookup returns CDR1 SGHVS and CDR2 FNYEAQ. CDR3 DNA: TGTGCCAGCAGCTTCCAAGAGGGATTAGGGAATGAGCAGTTCTTC. Amino acid sequence: CASSFQEGLGNEQFF.

The chain couples TRBV7-8 to TRBJ2-1; 8 bases agree with TRBD2. The J segment lost 3 bases and the V segment lost 10 bases, leaving 8 bases of the junction unmatched. The length of the CDR3 is 14 residues. Germline V gene data show CDR1 as SGHVS and CDR2 as FQNEAQ. The CDR3 sequence is CATRTGTSYNEQFF. CDR3 coding DNA: TGTGCCACCCGGACCGGGACTAGCTACAATGAGCAGTTCTTC.

Remarks on this clone: No conserved phenylalanine or tryptophan is present at the end of the CDR3, so a read error is the likely explanation. This chain connects TRBV29-1 to TRBJ1-2; a weak D match, TRBD1 (6 bases). The V gene lost 6 bases and the J gene lost 4 bases, with 18 bases spanning the gap. Germline CDR1 SQVTM, CDR2 ANQGSEA. The CDR3 has 14 residues. The CDR3 reads CSVDIPGQIYGYTV. CDR3 DNA: TGCAGCGTCGATATCCCGGGACAAATCTATGGCTACACCGTC.

The table lists this clone with a few counts. Other DNA sequences within the sample encode an identical CDR3. The gene calls are TRBV9 and TRBJ1-1, with D possibly TRBD1 on 5 matching bases. CDR1 is SGDLS, CDR2 YYNGEE, per germline. V was pared by 4 bases and J by 0 bases, with 13 bases between. The CDR3 loop spans 15 amino acids. In DNA form, the CDR3 reads TGTGCCAGCAGCCCCCGGGGGGGAATGAACACTGAAGCTTTCTTT. It codes for CASSPRGGMNTEAFF. The full variable domain, with the rest looked up from reference TRBV9 and TRBJ1-1, is DSGVTQTPKHLITATGQRVTLRCSPRSGDLSVYWYQQSLDQGLQFLIQYYNGEERAKGNILERFSAQQFPDLHSELNLSSLELGDSALYFCASSPRGGMNTEAFFGQGTRLTVV.

The chain carries TRBV5-4 and TRBJ2-1; 8 bases align to TRBD2. V lost 4 bases and J lost 4; bases outside the gene matches: 1. Germline CDR1 reads SGHNT; CDR2 reads YYREEE (reference sequence). The CDR3 length is 13 residues. CDR3 coding DNA: TGTGCCAGCAGCCCGGGGGGGTACAATGAGCAGTTCTTC. Translation: CASSPGGYNEQFF. Complete variable domain (other parts from reference TRBV5-4 and TRBJ2-1): ETGVTQSPTHLIKTRGQQVTLRCSSQSGHNTVSWYQQALGQGPQFIFQYYREEENGRGNFPPRFSGLQFPNYSSELNVNALELDDSALYLCASSPGGYNEQFFGPGTRLTVL.

The V call is TRBV2, the J call TRBJ1-4; D call uncertain. Deletions cut 5 bases from V and 6 bases from J, with 16 bases between. From germline, CDR1 is SNHLY and CDR2 FYNNEI. This CDR3 has 15 residues. CDR3 loop: CASSFPGRADEKLFF. The CDR3 coding sequence is TGTGCCAGCAGTTTCCCGGGGAGGGCTGATGAAAAACTGTTTTTT.

This clone has more than one count but fewer than ten. The chain recombines TRBV4-1 with TRBJ2-7; TRBD2 matches 11 bases. There are 16 residues in the CDR3. V shed 3 bases and J 9 bases; nucleotides not matched to a gene: 13. CDR1 MGHRA and CDR2 YSYEKL come from the germline V gene. In DNA form, the CDR3 reads TGCGCCAGCAGCCAGGATACCGGGACTAGCGGAAGTACGCAGTACTTC. Translation gives CASSQDTGTSGSTQYF.